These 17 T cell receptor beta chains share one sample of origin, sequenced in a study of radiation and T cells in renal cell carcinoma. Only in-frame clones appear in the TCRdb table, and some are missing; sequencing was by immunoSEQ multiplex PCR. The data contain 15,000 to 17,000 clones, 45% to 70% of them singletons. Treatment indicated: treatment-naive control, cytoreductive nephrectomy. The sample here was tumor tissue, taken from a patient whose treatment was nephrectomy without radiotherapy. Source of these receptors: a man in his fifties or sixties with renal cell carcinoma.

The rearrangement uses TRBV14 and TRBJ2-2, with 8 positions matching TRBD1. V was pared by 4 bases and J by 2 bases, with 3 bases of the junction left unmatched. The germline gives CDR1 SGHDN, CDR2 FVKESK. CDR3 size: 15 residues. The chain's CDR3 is CASSPAGGNTGELFF. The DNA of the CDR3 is TGTGCCAGCAGCCCCGCAGGGGGCAACACCGGGGAGCTGTTTTTT. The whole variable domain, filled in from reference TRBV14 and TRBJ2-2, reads EAGVTQFPSHSVIEKGQTVTLRCDPISGHDNLYWYRRVMGKEIKFLLHFVKESKQDESGMPNNRFLAERTGGTYSTLKVQPAELEDSGVYFCASSPAGGNTGELFFGEGSRLTVL.

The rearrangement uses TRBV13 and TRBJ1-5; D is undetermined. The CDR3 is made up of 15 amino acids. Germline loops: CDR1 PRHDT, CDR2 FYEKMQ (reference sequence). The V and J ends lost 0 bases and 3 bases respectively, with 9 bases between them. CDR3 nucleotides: TGTGCCAGCAGCTTAGGCCCCCTACTCAATCAGCCCCAGCATTTT. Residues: CASSLGPLLNQPQHF. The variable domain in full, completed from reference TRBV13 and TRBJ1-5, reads AAGVIQSPRHLIKEKRETATLKCYPIPRHDTVYWYQQGPGQDPQFLISFYEKMQSDKGSIPDRFSAQQFSDYHSELNMSSLELGDSALYFCASSLGPLLNQPQHFGDGTRLSIL.

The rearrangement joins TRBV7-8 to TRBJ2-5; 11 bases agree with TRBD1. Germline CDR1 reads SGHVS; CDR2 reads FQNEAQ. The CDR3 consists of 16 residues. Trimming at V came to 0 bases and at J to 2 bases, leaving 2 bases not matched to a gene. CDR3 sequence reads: CASSLAGTGGQETQYF. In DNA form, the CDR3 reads TGTGCCAGCAGCTTAGCTGGGACAGGGGGTCAAGAGACCCAGTACTTC.

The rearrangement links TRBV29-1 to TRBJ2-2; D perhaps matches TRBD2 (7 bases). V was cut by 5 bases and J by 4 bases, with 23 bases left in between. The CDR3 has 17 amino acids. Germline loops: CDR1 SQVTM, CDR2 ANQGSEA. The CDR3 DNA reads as TGCAGCGTTCAAAATTGGGGGGGCGCGGGGCCCACCGGGGAGCTGTTTTTT. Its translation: CSVQNWGGAGPTGELFF.

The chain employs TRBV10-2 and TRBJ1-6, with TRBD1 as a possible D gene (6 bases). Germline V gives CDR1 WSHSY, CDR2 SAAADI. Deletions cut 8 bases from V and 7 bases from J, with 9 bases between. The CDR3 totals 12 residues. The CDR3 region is CASRQENSPLHF. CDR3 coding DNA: TGCGCCAGCCGACAGGAGAATTCACCCCTCCACTTT.

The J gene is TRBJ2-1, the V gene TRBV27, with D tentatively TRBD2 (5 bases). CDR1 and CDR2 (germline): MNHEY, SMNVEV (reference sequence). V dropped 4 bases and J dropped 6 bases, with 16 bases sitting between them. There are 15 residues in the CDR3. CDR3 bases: TGTGCCAGCAGTTCCCTAGCCCAGTCAGGCAATGAGCAGTTCTTC. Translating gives CASSSLAQSGNEQFF.

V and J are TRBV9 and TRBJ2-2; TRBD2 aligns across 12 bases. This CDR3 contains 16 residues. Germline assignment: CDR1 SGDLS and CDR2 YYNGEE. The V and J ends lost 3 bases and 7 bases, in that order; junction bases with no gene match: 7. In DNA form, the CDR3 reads TGTGCCAGCAGCGCAACTAGCGGGGGGCTTAGCGGGGAGCTGTTTTTT. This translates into CASSATSGGLSGELFF.

The CDR3 protein is CASSDRGNTEAFF. In DNA, the CDR3 is TGCGCCAGCAGTGACCGAGGGAACACTGAAGCTTTCTTT. The gene calls are TRBV10-1 and TRBJ1-1; D is undetermined. This CDR3 is built from 13 residues. CDR1 and CDR2 from the germline V gene are WNHNN and SYGVQD (reference sequence). Trimming took 3 bases from V and 1 from J, leaving 6 bases between them.

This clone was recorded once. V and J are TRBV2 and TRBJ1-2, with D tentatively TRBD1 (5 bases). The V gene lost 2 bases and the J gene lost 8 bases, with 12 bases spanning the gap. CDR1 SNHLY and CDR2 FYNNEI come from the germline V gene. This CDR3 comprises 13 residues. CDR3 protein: CASSEWAGRGYTF. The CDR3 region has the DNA TGTGCCAGCAGTGAATGGGCAGGGAGGGGCTACACCTTC.

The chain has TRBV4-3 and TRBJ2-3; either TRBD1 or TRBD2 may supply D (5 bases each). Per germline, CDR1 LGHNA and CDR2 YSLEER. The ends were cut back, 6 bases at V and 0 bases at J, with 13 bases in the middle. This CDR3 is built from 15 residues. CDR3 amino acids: CASSRGAYSTDTQYF. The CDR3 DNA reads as TGCGCCAGCAGTAGGGGAGCATATAGCACAGATACGCAGTATTTT.

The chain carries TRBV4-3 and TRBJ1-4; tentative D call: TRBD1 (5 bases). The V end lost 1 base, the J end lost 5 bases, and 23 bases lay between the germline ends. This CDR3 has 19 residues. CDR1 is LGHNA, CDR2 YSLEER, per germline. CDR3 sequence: CASSQAAAGAIAPNEKLFF. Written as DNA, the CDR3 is TGCGCCAGCAGCCAAGCTGCAGCCGGGGCTATAGCCCCAAATGAAAAACTGTTTTTT.

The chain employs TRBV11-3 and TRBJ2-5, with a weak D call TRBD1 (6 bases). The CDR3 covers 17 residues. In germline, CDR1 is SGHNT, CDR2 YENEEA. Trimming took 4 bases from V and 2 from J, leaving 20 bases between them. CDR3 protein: CASSSFDRWASQETQYF. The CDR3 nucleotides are TGTGCCAGCAGCTCCTTCGACAGGTGGGCGTCGCAAGAGACCCAGTACTTC.

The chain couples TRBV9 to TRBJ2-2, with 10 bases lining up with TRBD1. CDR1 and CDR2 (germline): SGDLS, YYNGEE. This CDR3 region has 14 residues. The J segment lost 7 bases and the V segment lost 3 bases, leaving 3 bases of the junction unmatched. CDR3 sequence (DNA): TGTGCCAGCAGCGCGACAGGGGGCCTCGGGGAGCTGTTTTTT. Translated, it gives CASSATGGLGELFF.

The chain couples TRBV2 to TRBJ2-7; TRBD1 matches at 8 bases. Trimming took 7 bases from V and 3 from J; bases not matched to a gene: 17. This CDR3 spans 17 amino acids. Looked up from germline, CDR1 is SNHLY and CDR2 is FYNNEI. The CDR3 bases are TGTGCCAGCAATCGACTATACAGGGGGTGGGATCACTACGAGCAGTACTTC. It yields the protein CASNRLYRGWDHYEQYF.

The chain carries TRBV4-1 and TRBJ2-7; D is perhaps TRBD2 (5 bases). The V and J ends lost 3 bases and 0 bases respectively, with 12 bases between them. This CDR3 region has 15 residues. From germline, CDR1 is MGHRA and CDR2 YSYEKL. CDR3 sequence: CASSQRVLNSYEQYF. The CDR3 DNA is TGCGCCAGCAGCCAGAGGGTTCTAAACTCCTACGAGCAGTACTTC.

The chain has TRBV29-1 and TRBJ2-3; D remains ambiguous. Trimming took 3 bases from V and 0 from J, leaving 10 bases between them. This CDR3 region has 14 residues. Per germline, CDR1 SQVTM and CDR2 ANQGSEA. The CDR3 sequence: CSVDGEVSTDTQYF. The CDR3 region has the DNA TGCAGCGTTGATGGGGAAGTGAGCACAGATACGCAGTATTTT.

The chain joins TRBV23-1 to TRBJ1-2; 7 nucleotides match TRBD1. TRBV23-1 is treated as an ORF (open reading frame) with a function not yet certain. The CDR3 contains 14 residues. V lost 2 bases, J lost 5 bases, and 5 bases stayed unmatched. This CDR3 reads CASSQQGGLYGYTF. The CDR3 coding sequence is TGCGCCAGCAGTCAACAGGGGGGACTTTATGGCTACACCTTC.